This passage covers 26 T cell receptor beta chains from one sample sequenced in a study of resident and recirculating memory T cells in vitiligo. Repertoires were generated with immunoSEQ multiplex PCR, while TCRdb's copy carries only in-frame clones and drops some. This sample has 75,000 to 85,000 clones, with roughly nine tenths found just once. Sequencing was done on a sample of blood. The source is a male donor with vitiligo.

The rearrangement uses TRBV2 and TRBJ1-2; tentatively, D is TRBD1 (5 bases). The length of the CDR3 is 14 residues. V was cut by 7 bases and J by 5 bases, with 17 bases left in between. CDR1 and CDR2 (germline): SNHLY, FYNNEI. The CDR3 reads CASIVGRDSYGYTF. The CDR3 coding sequence is TGTGCCAGCATCGTGGGCAGGGATTCTTATGGCTACACCTTC.

This rearrangement joins TRBV29-1 to TRBJ2-1, with a tentative D call TRBD2 (6 bases). Germline V gives CDR1 SQVTM, CDR2 ANQGSEA. The CDR3 is made up of 18 amino acids. V gave up 3 bases and J gave up 8 bases, with 29 bases separating them. The CDR3 DNA follows: TGCAGCGTTGACGCGGGACGGGCCTTGTCCCGGGGCCTGGATGAGCAGTTCTTC. Its translation: CSVDAGRALSRGLDEQFF.

V gene TRBV19 combines with J gene TRBJ2-7; the D gene is possibly TRBD2 (6 bases). Germline CDR1 and CDR2: LNHDA and SQIVND (reference sequence). The CDR3 consists of 14 residues. Trimming took 5 bases from V and 7 from J, leaving 18 bases between them. The CDR3: CASSSTTATREQYF. The DNA for the CDR3 is TGTGCCAGTAGTTCAACGACAGCGACTAGGGAGCAGTACTTC. Looking up the rest from reference TRBV19 and TRBJ2-7 gives the full variable domain: DGGITQSPKYLFRKEGQNVTLSCEQNLNHDAMYWYRQDPGQGLRLIYYSQIVNDFQKGDIAEGYSVSREKKESFPLTVTSAQKNPTAFYLCASSSTTATREQYFGPGTRLTVT.

The chain uses TRBV6-1 and TRBJ2-1, with TRBD2 identical over 11 bases. J was trimmed by 3 bases and V by 6 bases; bases with no gene match: 4. CDR3 size: 15 residues. Germline values: CDR1 MNHNS, CDR2 SASEGT. CDR3 region: CASSATSGSYNEQFF. CDR3 sequence (DNA): TGTGCCAGCAGCGCAACTAGCGGGAGCTACAATGAGCAGTTCTTC.

V usage is TRBV6-1 and J usage is TRBJ2-7; 8 nucleotides agree with TRBD1. The CDR3 is 15 residues long. V trimming: 6 bases; J trimming: 1 base; junction bases outside the gene matches: 8. CDR1 and CDR2 from the germline V gene are MNHNS and SASEGT. The CDR3 DNA reads TGTGCCAGCAGGGACCCTGGACAGGGTTCCTACGAGCAGTACTTC. Translation gives CASRDPGQGSYEQYF.

The genes are TRBV28 and TRBJ1-2; 9 nucleotides agree with TRBD1. The CDR3 sequence is 15 residues long. The V gene's germline CDR1 is MDHEN and CDR2 SYDVKM. Trimming took 6 bases from V and 1 from J; bases not matched to a gene: 6. The chain's CDR3 is CASREGTGNNYGYTF. The CDR3 nucleotides are TGTGCCAGCAGAGAGGGGACAGGGAATAACTATGGCTACACCTTC.

The V call is TRBV27, the J call TRBJ2-7; 8 bases line up with TRBD2. The trim removed 6 bases at V and 3 bases at J, leaving 7 bases unmatched. The CDR3 spans 14 residues. The V gene's germline CDR1 is MNHEY and CDR2 SMNVEV (reference sequence). The CDR3, as DNA: TGTGCCAGCAGCCCCGGGACTAGACTCTACGAGCAGTACTTC. Protein product: CASSPGTRLYEQYF.

CDR3 DNA sequence: TGTGCCAGCAGTTACGTCGCGGGAGCGTGGAATGAGCAGTTCTTC. This sequence encodes CASSYVAGAWNEQFF. The rearrangement links TRBV6-6 to TRBJ2-1, with 7 positions matching TRBD2. Germline values: CDR1 MNHNY, CDR2 SVGAGI (reference sequence). The CDR3 sequence is 15 residues long. Trimming took 2 bases from V and 7 from J; bases not matched to a gene: 8.

The chain employs TRBV7-3 and TRBJ2-2, with D perhaps TRBD2 (5 bases). CDR1 SGHTA and CDR2 FQGTGA come from the germline V gene. CDR3 length equals 16 residues. The germline V and J ends were trimmed by 8 bases and 0 bases, with 16 bases remaining between them. The CDR3 protein is CASRVRGGANTGELFF. Written as DNA, the CDR3 is TGTGCCAGCCGGGTACGGGGTGGGGCGAACACCGGGGAGCTGTTTTTT.

The genes are TRBV19 and TRBJ2-2, with D maybe TRBD2 (6 bases). CDR3 length: 14 residues. V lost 6 bases and J lost 4, with 12 bases in between. Per the germline V gene, CDR1 is LNHDA and CDR2 is SQIVND (reference sequence). The CDR3 DNA reads as TGTGCCAGTAGCATACAGGAGGGCACCGGGGAGCTGTTTTTT. Protein: CASSIQEGTGELFF.

The V gene is TRBV7-9, the J gene TRBJ1-2; D might be TRBD1 (6 bases). The germline V gene has CDR1 SEHNR and CDR2 FQNEAQ (reference sequence). V lost 5 bases, J lost 2 bases, and 12 bases lay in between. The CDR3 is made up of 14 amino acids. In nucleotides, the CDR3 is TGTGCCAGCAGCAAACAGGGAGGGAACTATGGCTACACCTTC. It translates to CASSKQGGNYGYTF.

This sequence joins TRBV5-4 and TRBJ2-7; 7 nucleotides line up with TRBD1. Looked up from germline, CDR1 is SGHNT and CDR2 is YYREEE (reference sequence). V gave up 0 bases and J gave up 4 bases; unmatched junction bases: 4. The CDR3 runs 14 residues. In nucleotides, the CDR3 is TGTGCCAGCAGCTTGGACAGGGGATCTTACGAGCAGTACTTC. It yields the protein CASSLDRGSYEQYF.

V is TRBV30 and J is TRBJ2-7; possible D gene TRBD1, 6 bases. The V gene lost 3 bases and the J gene lost 9 bases, with 21 bases spanning the gap. Per germline, CDR1 GTSNPN and CDR2 SVGIG (reference sequence). CDR3 size: 14 residues. This CDR3 is CAWSVGQRRSGQYF. The CDR3 DNA is TGTGCCTGGAGCGTAGGACAGAGACGTAGTGGGCAGTACTTC.

The chain joins TRBV5-3 to TRBJ2-2, with D possibly matching TRBD2 (6 bases). Being an ORF, TRBV5-3 has a function that is uncertain. Trimming cost V 4 bases and J 2 bases, with 15 bases left between them. This CDR3 spans 16 amino acids. The DNA of the CDR3 is TGTGCCAGAAGCGCCGTCGGGGCGGGAAACACCGGGGAGCTGTTTTTT. It yields the protein CARSAVGAGNTGELFF.

In its sample, this clone was seen a few times. The chain has TRBV19 and TRBJ2-7; tentatively, D is TRBD2 (6 bases). Germline V lookup: CDR1 LNHDA, CDR2 SQIVND (reference sequence). Trimming pared 3 bases from V and 3 bases from J, leaving 15 bases between. The CDR3 has 15 amino acids. The CDR3 sequence is CASSIGPGLYYEQYF. CDR3 DNA: TGTGCCAGTAGTATTGGTCCGGGACTCTACTACGAGCAGTACTTC.

The gene calls are TRBV28 and TRBJ1-1, with D possibly TRBD1 on 6 matching bases. The CDR3 runs 14 residues. Trimming pared 4 bases from V and 5 bases from J, leaving 14 bases between. Germline values: CDR1 MDHEN, CDR2 SYDVKM. CDR3 nucleotide sequence: TGTGCCAGCAGTTCGGGGGGGGCGCTAACTGAAGCTTTCTTT. It translates to CASSSGGALTEAFF.

V gene TRBV7-3 combines with J gene TRBJ2-7; 7 bases are a match to TRBD1. V gave up 5 bases and J gave up 2 bases; unmatched junction bases: 6. This CDR3 has 14 amino acids. Germline CDR1 and CDR2: SGHTA and FQGTGA. CDR3 nucleotides: TGTGCCAGCAGCGCAGACGGGACAGCCTACGAGCAGTACTTC. Amino acid sequence: CASSADGTAYEQYF.

This clone was detected once. Written as DNA, the CDR3 is TGCAGCGTTCGGACAACCCGAAACACCATATATTTT. Translation: CSVRTTRNTIYF. V is TRBV29-1 and J is TRBJ1-3; D is perhaps TRBD1 (5 bases). V lost 5 bases and J 5 bases, leaving 10 bases between the germline ends. The CDR3 totals 12 residues. Germline CDR1 and CDR2: SQVTM and ANQGSEA.

The chain uses TRBV5-1 and TRBJ1-2; 7 bases are shared with TRBD1. CDR3 length: 14 amino acids. J lost 8 bases, V lost 1 base, and 8 bases had no gene match. Germline V gene data show CDR1 as SGHRS and CDR2 as YFSETQ. CDR3 coding DNA: TGCGCCAGCAGCTTGCCCACAGGGGTTGAGGGCTACACCTTC. Protein: CASSLPTGVEGYTF.

As DNA, the CDR3 is TGTGCCAGCAGCCCCGGACTAGCGAGTTCCTACGAGCAGTACTTC. Translation gives CASSPGLASSYEQYF. This sequence joins TRBV7-2 and TRBJ2-7; 9 bases map to TRBD2. Trimming took 5 bases from V and 1 from J; bases not matched to a gene: 6. The CDR3 has 15 residues. Looked up from germline, CDR1 is SGHTA and CDR2 is FQGNSA.

The genes are TRBV2 and TRBJ2-2; TRBD1 aligns across 11 bases. V lost 7 bases to trimming and J lost 4 bases; unmatched junction nucleotides: 2. This CDR3 has 14 residues. Germline values: CDR1 SNHLY, CDR2 FYNNEI. CDR3 protein: CASTGTGGTGELFF. DNA of the CDR3: TGTGCCAGCACCGGGACAGGGGGCACCGGGGAGCTGTTTTTT.

V usage is TRBV18 and J usage is TRBJ2-3, with 8 bases identical to TRBD2. The CDR3 is made up of 14 amino acids. V shed 1 base and J 4 bases; nucleotides not matched to a gene: 1. CDR1 and CDR2 from the germline V gene are KGHSH and LQKENI. The CDR3 DNA follows: TGTGCCAGCTCACCACTCGGGAGGGCAGATACGCAGTATTTT. This translates into CASSPLGRADTQYF.

The genes are TRBV27 and TRBJ2-4, with 16 bases fitting TRBD2. V shed 0 bases, J shed 8 bases, and the junction held 10 bases outside the gene matches. CDR1 is MNHEY, CDR2 SMNVEV, per germline (reference sequence). The CDR3 runs to 19 residues. CDR3 coding DNA: TGTGCCAGCAGTTTATCTCCCGGGACTAGCGGGAGGGCCGTCGACATTCAGTACTTC. This codes for CASSLSPGTSGRAVDIQYF.

The gene calls are TRBV4-1 and TRBJ2-1; 7 bases are a match to TRBD1. Germline loops: CDR1 MGHRA, CDR2 YSYEKL. The CDR3 is made up of 17 amino acids. J gave up 4 bases and V 4 bases, and 13 bases lay outside the gene matches. Here the CDR3 reads CASSPNRGVGSYNEQFF. CDR3 DNA sequence: TGCGCCAGCAGCCCCAACAGGGGAGTAGGCTCATACAATGAGCAGTTCTTC.

In this sample, this clone turned up a few times. This sequence joins TRBV7-9 and TRBJ2-3; possible D gene TRBD2, 6 bases. Germline V gives CDR1 SEHNR, CDR2 FQNEAQ (reference sequence). Between the trimmed V and J ends, which lost 5 bases and 8 bases, there was a span of 11 bases. This CDR3 has 12 residues. The CDR3: CASSHEEGTQYF. CDR3 coding DNA: TGTGCCAGCAGCCACGAGGAGGGTACGCAGTATTTT.

The rearrangement joins TRBV7-2 to TRBJ2-5, with unresolved D. V gave up 5 bases and J gave up 3 bases, with 13 bases separating them. This CDR3 region has 14 residues. The V gene's germline CDR1 is SGHTA and CDR2 FQGNSA. The CDR3: CASSLLTREETQYF. For the CDR3, the DNA is TGTGCCAGCAGCCTACTGACACGCGAAGAGACCCAGTACTTC.